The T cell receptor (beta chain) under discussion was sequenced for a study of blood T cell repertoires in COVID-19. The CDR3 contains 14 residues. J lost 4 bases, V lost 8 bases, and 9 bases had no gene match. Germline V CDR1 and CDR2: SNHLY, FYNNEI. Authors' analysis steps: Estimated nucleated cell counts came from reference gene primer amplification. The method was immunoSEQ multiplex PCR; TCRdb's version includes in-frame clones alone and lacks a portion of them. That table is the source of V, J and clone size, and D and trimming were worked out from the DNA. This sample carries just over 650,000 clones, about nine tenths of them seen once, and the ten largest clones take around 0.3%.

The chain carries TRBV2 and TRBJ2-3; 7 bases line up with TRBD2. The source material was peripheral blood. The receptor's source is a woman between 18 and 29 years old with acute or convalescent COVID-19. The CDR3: CASGAGAGPDTQYF. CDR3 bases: TGTGCCAGCGGGGCGGGAGCAGGCCCAGATACGCAGTATTTT.